One sample yielded the 26 T cell receptor beta chains listed below, sequenced in a study of T cells in Graves' hyperthyroidism and ophthalmopathy. RNA transcripts served as the template for amplifying TCR beta CDR3 regions. HTBI primers drove first-round RT-PCR of the TCR CDR3. TCRdb analysed the multiplex PCR reads with MiXCR anew, one entry per CDR3 protein. This table has about 400,000 distinct CDR3 sequences, more than 12% appearing once. The sequencing input was blood. These receptors were taken from a man in his fifties with Graves' ophthalmopathy.

V gene TRBV20-1 combines with J gene TRBJ1-5, with D perhaps matching TRBD1 (6 bases). Trimming left V 8 bases short and J 0 bases short, with 14 bases between. CDR3 length equals 14 residues. CDR1 and CDR2 from the germline V gene are DFQATT and SNEGSKA (reference sequence). In DNA form, the CDR3 reads TGCAGTTGCATACAGGGAATTAGCAATCAGCCCCAGCATTTT. Its protein product is CSCIQGISNQPQHF.

This rearrangement joins TRBV14 to TRBJ1-1; D is perhaps TRBD1 (6 bases). Trimming pared 0 bases from V and 4 bases from J, leaving 9 bases between. This CDR3 has 14 residues. Germline V lookup: CDR1 SGHDN, CDR2 FVKESK. The CDR3: CASSQESGVTEAFF. The CDR3 nucleotides are TGTGCCAGCAGCCAAGAATCAGGGGTCACTGAAGCTTTCTTT.

The sample holds many counts of this clonotype. This rearrangement joins TRBV11-3 to TRBJ1-1; 9 bases agree with TRBD1. CDR3 length equals 15 residues. Germline CDR1 and CDR2: SGHNT and YENEEA. The J segment lost 3 bases and the V segment lost 5 bases, leaving 7 bases of the junction unmatched. The CDR3 DNA reads as TGTGCCAGCAGCCGTCGACAGGGGGATCACACTGAAGCTTTCTTT. It codes for CASSRRQGDHTEAFF. Based on the CDR3 plus reference TRBV11-3 and TRBJ1-1, the full variable domain is EAGVVQSPRYKIIEKKQPVAFWCNPISGHNTLYWYLQNLGQGPELLIRYENEEAVDDSQLPKDRFSAERLKGVDSTLKIQPAELGDSAVYLCASSRRQGDHTEAFFGQGTRLTVV.

This clonotype was counted between two and nine times. This sequence joins TRBV7-9 and TRBJ1-4; 9 bases fit TRBD1. V was clipped by 4 bases and J by 8 bases; unmatched bases: 20. CDR3 size: 19 residues. In germline, CDR1 is SEHNR, CDR2 FQNEAQ (reference sequence). The CDR3 region is CASSSPPGQGFAWAEKLFF. Written as DNA, the CDR3 is TGTGCCAGCAGCTCACCCCCGGGACAGGGATTTGCCTGGGCCGAAAAACTGTTTTTT. The entire variable domain, with the rest obtained from reference TRBV7-9 and TRBJ1-4, is as follows: DTGVSQNPRHKITKRGQNVTFRCDPISEHNRLYWYRQTLGQGPEFLTYFQNEAQLEKSRLLSDRFSAERPKGSFSTLEIQRTEQGDSAMYLCASSSPPGQGFAWAEKLFFGSGTQLSVL.

This clonotype was picked up many times. This sequence joins TRBV9 and TRBJ2-2, with 8 bases identical to TRBD2. The germline CDR1 and CDR2 sequences are SGDLS and YYNGEE. V trimming: 4 bases; J trimming: 7 bases; junction bases outside the gene matches: 18. The CDR3 consists of 18 residues. This CDR3 reads CASSYDPISGSQGGELFF. CDR3 DNA sequence: TGTGCCAGCAGCTATGATCCCATCAGCGGGAGTCAGGGCGGGGAGCTGTTTTTT.

This rearrangement joins TRBV29-1 to TRBJ2-7; possible D gene TRBD1, 6 bases. The CDR3 length is 13 residues. Germline assignment: CDR1 SQVTM and CDR2 ANQGSEA. The V end lost 3 bases, the J end lost 3 bases, and 12 bases lay between the germline ends. The CDR3 loop reads CSVETGEGYEQYF. Written as DNA, the CDR3 is TGCAGCGTTGAGACAGGTGAGGGCTACGAGCAGTACTTC.

The sample holds many counts of this clonotype. This chain uses TRBV5-5 with TRBJ2-5, with 7 bases identical to TRBD2. V lost 4 bases to trimming and J lost 4 bases; unmatched junction nucleotides: 13. From germline, CDR1 is SGHKS and CDR2 YYEKEE (reference sequence). This CDR3 spans 16 amino acids. For the CDR3, the DNA is TGTGCCAGCAGCCCAACCGGCGGGAGAACGGGAGAGACCCAGTACTTC. The encoded protein is CASSPTGGRTGETQYF.

In this sample, this clonotype turned up many times. The rearrangement uses TRBV29-1 and TRBJ2-7; no definite D call. CDR3 length: 11 residues. CDR1 is SQVTM, CDR2 ANQGSEA, per germline. With 4 bases removed from V and 0 bases from J, the gap between germline ends came to 4 bases. The CDR3 here is CSVVTSYEQYF. DNA for the CDR3: TGCAGCGTTGTCACCTCCTACGAGCAGTACTTC.

This sequence joins TRBV29-1 and TRBJ2-7, with 7 bases fitting TRBD1. The V and J ends lost 4 bases and 2 bases, in that order; junction bases with no gene match: 2. The CDR3 extends over 12 amino acids. CDR1 is SQVTM, CDR2 ANQGSEA, per germline. CDR3 protein: CSVGTGPYEQYF. CDR3 coding DNA: TGCAGCGTTGGGACAGGCCCCTACGAGCAGTACTTC.

This clonotype appeared many times. The chain joins TRBV9 to TRBJ2-7, with 7 bases lining up with TRBD2. The germline gives CDR1 SGDLS, CDR2 YYNGEE. The CDR3 extends over 14 amino acids. V lost 0 bases and J lost 6; bases outside the gene matches: 6. The CDR3 here is CASSVGLGLGEQYF. CDR3 DNA: TGTGCCAGCAGCGTAGGACTAGGACTAGGCGAGCAGTACTTC.

The table lists this clonotype with many counts. V is TRBV3-1 and J is TRBJ2-2; D is uncertain. The CDR3 contains 12 residues. Between the trimmed V and J ends, which lost 3 bases and 6 bases, there was a span of 5 bases. Germline CDR1 is LGHDT and CDR2 is YNNKEL (reference sequence). CDR3 region: CASSHSPGELFF. CDR3 in DNA: TGTGCCAGCAGCCATAGCCCCGGGGAGCTGTTTTTT.

This clonotype has at least ten counts. The chain employs TRBV12-3 or TRBV12-4 and TRBJ2-5; perhaps TRBD1 as D (6 bases). V lost 6 bases and J 2 bases, leaving 10 bases between the germline ends. The CDR3 length is 13 residues. In DNA, the CDR3 is TGTGCCAGCAGAATAGGGGGTCAAGAGACCCAGTACTTC. This gives the protein CASRIGGQETQYF.

In its sample, this clonotype was seen many times. V gene TRBV7-9 combines with J gene TRBJ2-7, with 10 nucleotides matching TRBD2. Looked up from germline, CDR1 is SEHNR and CDR2 is FQNEAQ (reference sequence). J gave up 2 bases and V 4 bases, and 5 bases lay outside the gene matches. This CDR3 has 15 residues. CDR3 residues: CASSSALAGTYEQYF. CDR3 in DNA: TGTGCCAGCAGCTCGGCACTAGCGGGGACCTACGAGCAGTACTTC. The full variable domain, rest sourced from reference TRBV7-9 and TRBJ2-7, is DTGVSQNPRHKITKRGQNVTFRCDPISEHNRLYWYRQTLGQGPEFLTYFQNEAQLEKSRLLSDRFSAERPKGSFSTLEIQRTEQGDSAMYLCASSSALAGTYEQYFGPGTRLTVT.

This clonotype was recorded many times. The chain has TRBV10-1 and TRBJ1-5; D is unresolved. Germline V gene lookup returns CDR1 WNHNN and CDR2 SYGVQD (reference sequence). The V end was cut by 3 bases, the J end by 0 bases, with 9 bases between. This CDR3 is built from 15 residues. The CDR3 DNA reads as TGCGCCAGCAGTGATAGGTGGGATAGCAATCAGCCCCAGCATTTT. It encodes CASSDRWDSNQPQHF.

The chain couples TRBV6-1 to TRBJ2-7; 9 bases map to TRBD1. The trim removed 5 bases at V and 6 bases at J, leaving 8 bases unmatched. Germline-derived CDR1 and CDR2 are MNHNS and SASEGT. The CDR3 is 14 residues long. The CDR3 DNA reads TGTGCCAGCAGTTTCCCCACGACAGGGGGCGAGCAGTACTTC. Translating it yields CASSFPTTGGEQYF.

This clonotype occurred a few times. This chain connects TRBV11-2 to TRBJ1-4; D uncertain. V was shortened by 5 bases and J by 7 bases, with 11 bases between the two germline ends. Germline CDR1 reads SGHAT; CDR2 reads FQNNGV. The CDR3 is made up of 13 amino acids. CDR3 sequence (DNA): TGTGCCAGCAGCCTCCGCCTTTTTGAAAAACTGTTTTTT. As protein: CASSLRLFEKLFF.

This clonotype was counted between two and nine times. The chain combines TRBV2 with TRBJ2-7; 10 nucleotides agree with TRBD1. The length of the CDR3 is 12 residues. The trim removed 10 bases at V and 1 base at J, leaving 1 base unmatched. Per the germline V gene, CDR1 is SNHLY and CDR2 is FYNNEI. CDR3: CATGQGSYEQYF. CDR3 nucleotides: TGTGCCACGGGACAGGGGTCCTACGAGCAGTACTTC.

This clonotype was detected ten times or more. The V gene is TRBV7-8, the J gene TRBJ2-7; 9 bases are shared with TRBD2. V lost 1 base and J lost 0; bases outside the gene matches: 1. CDR3 size: 15 residues. In germline, CDR1 is SGHVS, CDR2 FQNEAQ. The CDR3 sequence: CASSLDSGSSYEQYF. CDR3 in DNA: TGTGCCAGCAGCTTAGATAGCGGGAGCTCCTACGAGCAGTACTTC.

This rearrangement joins TRBV30 to TRBJ2-7; D remains ambiguous. This CDR3 region has 13 residues. The ends were cut back, 0 bases at V and 6 bases at J, with 12 bases in the middle. The germline V gene has CDR1 GTSNPN and CDR2 SVGIG (reference sequence). The CDR3 here is CAWSVHGSAEQYF. For the CDR3, the DNA is TGTGCCTGGAGTGTACATGGGTCGGCCGAGCAGTACTTC.

This clonotype has a count of ten or more. The chain links TRBV9 to TRBJ1-2; D possibly corresponds to TRBD1 (5 bases). Germline V lookup: CDR1 SGDLS, CDR2 YYNGEE. V was pared by 4 bases and J by 0 bases, with 13 bases between. This CDR3 is 15 amino acids long. The CDR3 reads CASSTSTVPNYGYTF. CDR3 sequence (DNA): TGTGCCAGCAGCACGTCGACAGTACCTAACTATGGCTACACCTTC.

At least ten counts were recorded for this clonotype. J is TRBJ2-7 and V is TRBV7-8; D is ambiguous. Deletions cut 5 bases from V and 6 bases from J, with 2 bases between. Looked up from germline, CDR1 is SGHVS and CDR2 is FQNEAQ. The CDR3 extends over 9 amino acids. Here the CDR3 reads CASSSEQYF. The CDR3 nucleotides read TGTGCCAGCAGCAGCGAGCAGTACTTC.

In this sample, this clonotype turned up many times. The chain couples TRBV20-1 to TRBJ2-7; D may match TRBD1 or TRBD2 (5 bases each). Germline CDR1 DFQATT, CDR2 SNEGSKA (reference sequence). The ends were cut back, 2 bases at V and 2 bases at J, with 16 bases in the middle. This CDR3 contains 15 residues. In DNA form, the CDR3 reads TGCAGTGCTAGATGGGACGGCGGGCCGACCTACGAGCAGTACTTC. This encodes CSARWDGGPTYEQYF.

CDR3 in DNA: TGTGCCAGCAGTTTTGCTTTAGCGGGAGAGGGGACAGATACGCAGTATTTT. Protein: CASSFALAGEGTDTQYF. The rearrangement joins TRBV12-3 or TRBV12-4 to TRBJ2-3, with TRBD2 identical over 9 bases. This CDR3 has 17 residues. The junction had 10 bases not matched to a gene; V was cut back by 3 bases and J by 3 bases.

This clonotype was counted only a few times. The J gene is TRBJ2-5, the V gene TRBV19; D remains unclear. CDR3 length equals 15 residues. Germline V lookup: CDR1 LNHDA, CDR2 SQIVND (reference sequence). Trimming pared 3 bases from V and 2 bases from J, leaving 13 bases between. The CDR3 DNA is TGTGCCAGTAGTATGGGCGGAGCGCTACAAGAGACCCAGTACTTC. Translation: CASSMGGALQETQYF.

This clonotype was recorded at least ten times. The chain couples TRBV4-1 to TRBJ1-3; 7 bases line up with TRBD1. The length of the CDR3 is 15 residues. Germline CDR1 is MGHRA and CDR2 is YSYEKL. The V and J ends lost 4 bases and 0 bases, in that order; junction bases with no gene match: 3. The CDR3 is CASSRTGDSGNTIYF. DNA of the CDR3: TGCGCCAGCAGCCGAACAGGGGACTCTGGAAACACCATATATTTT.

There are many counts of this clonotype. The J gene is TRBJ2-7, the V gene TRBV28; the match to TRBD2 covers 14 bases. The CDR3 loop spans 19 amino acids. Losses at the gene ends were 4 bases for V and 0 bases for J; bases not matched to a gene: 11. Germline CDR1 and CDR2: MDHEN and SYDVKM. The CDR3 here is CASSSNRRLAGGSSYEQYF. CDR3 bases: TGTGCCAGCAGTTCGAACCGCAGACTAGCGGGAGGGAGCTCCTACGAGCAGTACTTC.